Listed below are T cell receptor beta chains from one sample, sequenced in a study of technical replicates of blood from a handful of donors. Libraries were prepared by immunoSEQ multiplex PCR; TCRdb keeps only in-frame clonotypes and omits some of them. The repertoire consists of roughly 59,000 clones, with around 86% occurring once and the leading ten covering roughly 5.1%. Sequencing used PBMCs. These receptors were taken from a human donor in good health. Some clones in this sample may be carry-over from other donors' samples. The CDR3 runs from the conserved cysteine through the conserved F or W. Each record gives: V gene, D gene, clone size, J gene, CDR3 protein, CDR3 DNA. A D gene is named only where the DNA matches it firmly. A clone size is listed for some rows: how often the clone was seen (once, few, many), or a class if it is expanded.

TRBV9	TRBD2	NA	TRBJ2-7	CASSSHGSAGAYEQYF	TGTGCCAGCAGCTCCCACGGTTCAGCGGGGGCCTACGAGCAGTACTTC
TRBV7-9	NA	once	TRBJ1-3	CASSLITYSGNTIYF	TGTGCCAGCAGCTTAATCACATACTCTGGAAACACCATATATTTT
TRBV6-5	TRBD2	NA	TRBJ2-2	CASSYSAGTNTGELFF	TGTGCCAGCAGTTACTCAGCGGGGACGAACACCGGGGAGCTGTTTTTT
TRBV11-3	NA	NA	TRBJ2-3	CASSSGQSDTDTQYF	TGTGCCAGCAGTTCAGGACAGTCAGACACAGATACGCAGTATTTT
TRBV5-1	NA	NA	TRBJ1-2	CASSSSWEGEEDYGYTF	TGCGCCAGCAGCTCTAGTTGGGAAGGCGAGGAGGACTATGGCTACACCTTC
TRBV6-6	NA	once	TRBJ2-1	CASSYTGRGEQFF	TGTGCCAGCAGTTACACGGGTAGGGGTGAGCAGTTCTTC
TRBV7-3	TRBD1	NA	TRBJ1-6	CASRTGTENSPLHF	TGTGCCAGCAGGACCGGGACAGAGAATTCACCCCTCCACTTT
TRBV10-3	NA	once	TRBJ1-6	CAISSGSLNSPLHF	TGTGCCATCAGTTCAGGGTCGTTGAATTCACCCCTCCACTTT
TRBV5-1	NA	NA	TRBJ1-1	CASSNMLNTEAFF	TGCGCCAGCAGTAATATGTTGAACACTGAAGCTTTCTTT
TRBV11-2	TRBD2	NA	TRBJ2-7	CASSPGGGPYEQYF	TGTGCCAGCAGCCCGGGGGGGGGCCCCTACGAGCAGTACTTC
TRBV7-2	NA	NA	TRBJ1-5	CASSLAAGSGNQPQHF	TGTGCCAGCAGCTTAGCGGCAGGCAGTGGCAATCAGCCCCAGCATTTT
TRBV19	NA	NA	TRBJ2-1	CASSIDGSLKGNEQFF	TGTGCCAGTAGTATCGATGGCAGTCTGAAGGGGAATGAGCAGTTCTTC
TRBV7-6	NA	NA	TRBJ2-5	CASSPPEGRETQYF	TGTGCCAGCAGCCCGCCGGAGGGCCGGGAGACCCAGTACTTC
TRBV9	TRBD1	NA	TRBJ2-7	CASSASVTGVSEQYF	TGTGCCAGCAGCGCATCCGTGACAGGGGTTTCCGAGCAGTACTTC
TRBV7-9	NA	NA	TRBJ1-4	CASSPGREYEKLFF	TGTGCCAGCAGCCCGGGGAGGGAATATGAAAAACTGTTTTTT
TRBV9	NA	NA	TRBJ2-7	CASSGESNRAEQYF	TGTGCCAGCAGCGGGGAAAGTAACAGGGCCGAGCAGTACTTC
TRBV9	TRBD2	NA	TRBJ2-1	CASSVKRDPSYNEQFF	TGTGCCAGCAGCGTTAAGCGGGACCCTTCCTACAATGAGCAGTTCTTC
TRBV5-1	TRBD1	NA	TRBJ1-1	CASSLAGGYTEAFF	TGCGCCAGCAGCTTAGCAGGGGGATACACTGAAGCTTTCTTT
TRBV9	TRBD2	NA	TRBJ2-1	CASSEAGGSYNEQFF	TGTGCCAGCAGCGAAGCGGGAGGGTCCTACAATGAGCAGTTCTTC
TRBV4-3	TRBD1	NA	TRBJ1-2	CASSQEQGWGYTF	TGCGCCAGCAGCCAAGAACAGGGGTGGGGCTACACCTTC
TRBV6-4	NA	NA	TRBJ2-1	CASSPGENYNEQFF	TGTGCCAGCAGCCCCGGGGAAAACTACAATGAGCAGTTCTTC